This TCR beta chain was sequenced for a study of identical twins. Germline CDR1 MNHNY, CDR2 SVGAGI (reference sequence). Trimming shortened V by 2 bases and J by 5 bases, and 6 bases separated the two germline ends. This CDR3 has 13 residues. TCRdb reprocessed the 5' RACE reads with MiXCR, giving one entry per CDR3 protein. The sample holds around 480,000 distinct CDR3 sequences, over 12% seen once. Separately, the same data were catalogued under a study of yellow fever vaccine responses in identical twins.

Material for sequencing was CD4+ T cells sorted from blood. The TCR sequence derives from a woman aged 18-29 years in good health. V usage is TRBV6-6 and J usage is TRBJ2-2, with D possibly TRBD2 on 5 matching bases. The CDR3 sequence is CASSYRGTGELFF. The DNA for the CDR3 is TGTGCCAGCAGTTACAGAGGGACCGGGGAGCTGTTTTTT.